These 18 T cell receptor beta chains originate from one sample sequenced in a study of T cell repertoires in cytomegalovirus infection. Each CDR3 protein gets one entry after TCRdb re-called the reads with MiXCR. The top ten clones hold approximately 18% of a sample with 150,000 to 200,000 distinct CDR3 sequences, 15% to 20% of them seen once. The sample comprised CD8+ T cells from PBMCs. The origin of the receptors is a human donor in good health (CMV status not recorded). Some clones in this sample may be carry-over from other donors' samples.

The table lists this clonotype with a few counts. The CDR3 bases are TGTGCCAGCAGCCCTAGGGGAGGGGCTCCTTACGAGCAGTACTTC. Encoded protein: CASSPRGGAPYEQYF. The genes are TRBV7-2 and TRBJ2-7, with 7 bases lining up with TRBD2. CDR3 length: 15 amino acids. The J segment lost 4 bases and the V segment lost 5 bases, leaving 11 bases of the junction unmatched. Germline CDR1 SGHTA, CDR2 FQGNSA.

This chain joins TRBV6-6 and TRBJ2-7; D is perhaps TRBD2 (6 bases). Germline V gene lookup returns CDR1 MNHNY and CDR2 SVGAGI (reference sequence). Trimming pared 1 base from V and 7 bases from J, leaving 14 bases between. There are 14 residues in the CDR3. CDR3 sequence reads: CASSYFDHRGEQYF. DNA for the CDR3: TGTGCCAGCAGTTACTTTGACCACCGGGGGGAGCAGTACTTC.

The table lists this clonotype with a few counts. The chain joins TRBV6-2 or TRBV6-3 to TRBJ2-2, with D perhaps matching TRBD2 (5 bases). The CDR3 has 13 amino acids. CDR1 is MNHEY and CDR2 is SVGEGT in the germline V gene. V was pared by 7 bases and J by 3 bases, with 9 bases between. The CDR3 reads CASTGSDTGELFF. The CDR3 DNA follows: TGTGCCAGCACCGGTAGCGACACCGGGGAGCTGTTTTTT.

The chain couples TRBV11-3 to TRBJ2-3, with a tentative D call TRBD1 (5 bases). This CDR3 is 13 amino acids long. Trimming left V 5 bases short and J 8 bases short, with 14 bases between. CDR1 SGHNT and CDR2 YENEEA come from the germline V gene. CDR3 residues: CASSGQGSGTQYF. CDR3 DNA sequence: TGTGCCAGCAGCGGACAAGGGTCGGGTACGCAGTATTTT.

This chain connects TRBV20-1 to TRBJ1-1; TRBD1 aligns across 7 bases. CDR3 length: 16 amino acids. The J segment lost 0 bases and the V segment lost 3 bases, leaving 10 bases of the junction unmatched. Germline assignment: CDR1 DFQATT and CDR2 SNEGSKA (reference sequence). The CDR3 sequence is CSARNRDRVMNTEAFF. CDR3 coding DNA: TGCAGTGCTAGGAACAGAGACAGGGTCATGAACACTGAAGCTTTCTTT.

This clonotype was recorded a few times. DNA for the CDR3: TGCAGTGCTAGGAAGACTAGCGGGTACAATGAGCAGTTCTTC. This sequence encodes CSARKTSGYNEQFF. The chain combines TRBV20-1 with TRBJ2-1, with 10 positions matching TRBD2. CDR3 length equals 14 residues. J gave up 4 bases and V 3 bases, and 3 bases lay outside the gene matches. Germline V gives CDR1 DFQATT, CDR2 SNEGSKA (reference sequence).

The V call is TRBV20-1, the J call TRBJ1-1; possible D gene TRBD1, 5 bases. The CDR3 has 14 residues. Germline loops: CDR1 DFQATT, CDR2 SNEGSKA (reference sequence). V gave up 6 bases and J gave up 5 bases, with 19 bases separating them. The CDR3 loop reads CSAHRLGEVTEAFF. The CDR3, as DNA: TGCAGTGCCCACCGGCTGGGGGAGGTTACTGAAGCTTTCTTT.

The CDR3 DNA is TGCGCCAGCAGCTTGGACTGGGGGCGCTCCTACAATGAGCAGTTCTTC. Its translation: CASSLDWGRSYNEQFF. The chain has TRBV5-1 and TRBJ2-1; tentatively, D is TRBD1 (6 bases). The CDR3 is 16 amino acids. Trimming stripped 0 bases from V and 0 bases from J, with 10 bases between. Germline values: CDR1 SGHRS, CDR2 YFSETQ.

This clonotype showed up just a few times. V gene TRBV29-1 combines with J gene TRBJ2-3; 9 nucleotides align to TRBD1. CDR3 length: 18 amino acids. The germline V gene has CDR1 SQVTM and CDR2 ANQGSEA. Trimming cost V 0 bases and J 3 bases; bases outside gene matches: 13. The DNA of the CDR3 is TGCAGCGTTGAAGATCCCACCACCGGGACAGGGAGAACAGATACGCAGTATTTT. Amino acids: CSVEDPTTGTGRTDTQYF.

This clonotype was counted ten times or more. The chain joins TRBV2 to TRBJ2-7, with 7 bases that match TRBD1. Germline CDR1 and CDR2: SNHLY and FYNNEI. CDR3 length: 15 amino acids. The J segment lost 0 bases and the V segment lost 6 bases, leaving 8 bases of the junction unmatched. CDR3 protein: CASRGTDYLSYEQYF. In DNA, the CDR3 is TGTGCCAGCAGGGGGACAGACTACCTCTCCTACGAGCAGTACTTC.

CDR3 sequence: CASSTQGAGGDTQYF. In nucleotides, the CDR3 is TGTGCCAGCAGCACACAGGGGGCTGGGGGAGATACGCAGTATTTT. The chain uses TRBV7-6 and TRBJ2-3; the match to TRBD1 covers 9 bases. The CDR3 has 15 residues. Unmatched junction bases numbered 8, after V lost 5 bases and J lost 5 bases. Germline loops: CDR1 SGHVS, CDR2 FNYEAQ. Looking up the rest from reference TRBV7-6 and TRBJ2-3 gives the full variable domain: GAGVSQSPRYKVTKRGQDVALRCDPISGHVSLYWYRQALGQGPEFLTYFNYEAQQDKSGLPNDRFSAERPEGSISTLTIQRTEQRDSAMYRCASSTQGAGGDTQYFGPGTRLTVL.

Only a few counts were recorded for this clonotype. The chain has TRBV14 and TRBJ2-7, with 9 bases matching TRBD2. The CDR3 consists of 14 residues. In germline, CDR1 is SGHDN, CDR2 FVKESK. After removal of 6 bases from V and 7 bases from J, the junction contained 10 bases not matched to a gene. The chain's CDR3 is CASSPLAGVGEQYF. The CDR3 DNA reads as TGTGCCAGCAGTCCGTTAGCGGGAGTGGGTGAGCAGTACTTC.

The CDR3 DNA reads TGTGCCAGCAGCTTAACTAGCGGGGGTAGGGATACGCAGTATTTT. This gives the protein CASSLTSGGRDTQYF. J is TRBJ2-3 and V is TRBV11-2; 11 bases fit TRBD2. Per germline, CDR1 SGHAT and CDR2 FQNNGV. This CDR3 has 15 amino acids. Unmatched junction bases numbered 4, after V lost 2 bases and J lost 6 bases.

This clonotype occurred a few times. The chain carries TRBV15 and TRBJ2-7, with 7 bases that match TRBD1. Trimming removed 1 base from V and 6 bases from J; junction bases left unmatched: 6. CDR1 and CDR2 (germline): LNHNV, YYDKDF (reference sequence). The CDR3 is made up of 14 amino acids. The CDR3 DNA is TGTGCCACCAGCAGAGTGGGCCAGGGGGTCGAGCAGTACTTC. Protein sequence: CATSRVGQGVEQYF.

The genes are TRBV7-6 and TRBJ2-1, with TRBD2 matching over 9 bases. The CDR3 is 15 amino acids. Germline lookup yields CDR1 SGHVS and CDR2 FNYEAQ. V was pared by 6 bases and J by 6 bases, with 9 bases of the junction left unmatched. CDR3: CASSPTSGFLNEQFF. The CDR3 DNA follows: TGTGCCAGCAGTCCAACTAGCGGGTTCCTCAATGAGCAGTTCTTC.

The chain is built from TRBV7-6 and TRBJ2-1; the D gene is possibly TRBD2 (5 bases). The V gene's germline CDR1 is SGHVS and CDR2 FNYEAQ. The CDR3 totals 13 residues. V was clipped by 5 bases and J by 6 bases, with 11 bases between them. CDR3 region: CASSPGEGNEQFF. CDR3 in DNA: TGTGCCAGCAGCCCAGGCGAGGGCAATGAGCAGTTCTTC.

The chain employs TRBV13 and TRBJ2-2, with D possibly TRBD2 on 6 matching bases. V was trimmed by 8 bases and J by 7 bases, leaving 11 bases between them. The germline CDR1 and CDR2 sequences are PRHDT and FYEKMQ (reference sequence). This CDR3 has 12 residues. The CDR3 DNA reads as TGTGCCAGCGCGACCGGGGGCGGGGAGCTGTTTTTT. Its translation: CASATGGGELFF.

This clonotype was observed a handful of times. The chain joins TRBV4-1 to TRBJ1-1; D gene uncertain. This CDR3 contains 14 residues. V lost 0 bases, J lost 11 bases, and 16 bases lay in between. Germline values: CDR1 MGHRA, CDR2 YSYEKL. CDR3 DNA: TGCGCCAGCAGCCAAGACCCCCCATCGGTGGGGGCTTTCTTT. Amino acid sequence: CASSQDPPSVGAFF.